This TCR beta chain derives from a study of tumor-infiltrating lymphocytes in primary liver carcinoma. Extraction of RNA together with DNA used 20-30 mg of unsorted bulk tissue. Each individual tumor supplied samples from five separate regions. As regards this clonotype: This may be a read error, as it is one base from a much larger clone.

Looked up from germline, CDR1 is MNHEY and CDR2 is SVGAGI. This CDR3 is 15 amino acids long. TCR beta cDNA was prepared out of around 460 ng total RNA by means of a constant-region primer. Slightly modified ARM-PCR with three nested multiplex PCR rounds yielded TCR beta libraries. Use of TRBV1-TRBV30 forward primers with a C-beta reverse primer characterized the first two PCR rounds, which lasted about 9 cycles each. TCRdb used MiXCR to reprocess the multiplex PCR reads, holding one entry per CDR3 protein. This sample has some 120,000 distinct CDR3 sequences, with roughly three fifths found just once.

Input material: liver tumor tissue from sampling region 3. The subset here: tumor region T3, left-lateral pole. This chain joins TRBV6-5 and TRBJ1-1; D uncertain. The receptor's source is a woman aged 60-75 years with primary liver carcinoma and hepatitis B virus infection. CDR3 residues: CASSYSWAENNEAFF. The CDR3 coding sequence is TGTGCCAGCAGTTACTCGTGGGCCGAGAACAATGAAGCTTTCTTT.